This T cell receptor beta chain was sequenced for a study of T cell responses to AZD1222 COVID-19 vaccine. Study-level information: Samples with a second dose at about 4 or about 12 weeks were pooled together.

About this clone itself: Its antigen is as yet unknown.

The assay was immunoSEQ multiplex PCR, and TCRdb's table has in-frame clones only and misses some. The top ten clones hold about 3% of a sample with some 130,000 clones, 90% to 95% of them seen once. Findings and caveats of the study: CD4 TCRs associated with vaccination spanned spike, dominating at 160-218 and 743-854. Reportedly, nearly half of unique spike TCRs recognized epitopes outside B.1.351/B.1.1.7 mutations.

Trimming removed 5 bases at V and 3 bases at J, with 13 bases between. This CDR3 region has 14 residues. CDR1 and CDR2 (germline): LNHDA, SQIVND (reference sequence). Sequenced material: peripheral blood, taken on day 0 of AZD1222 vaccination. The rearrangement uses TRBV19 and TRBJ1-2; D is possibly TRBD1 (5 bases). This receptor was identified in an adult in good health. The CDR3 here is CASSVLGTHYGYTF. The DNA for the CDR3 is TGTGCCAGTAGTGTACTTGGGACCCACTATGGCTACACCTTC.